The source of this T cell receptor (beta chain) is a study of cytomegalovirus exposure and HLA in healthy donors. Worth noting for this clone: Its specificity is not known.

Primers: 60 Vbeta forward and 13 Jbeta reverse. TCRdb's table, derived via immunoSEQ multiplex PCR, lists solely in-frame clones and lacks some. The sample has around 120,000 clones, 80% seen once. Study-level points and caveats: A list of around 160 TCR beta chains associated with cytomegalovirus was given. HLA alleles showed associations with fewer than 20,000 TCR beta sequences in a later analysis, at a 0.05 false discovery rate. In vitro checks showed that a few CMV-associated chains really do target CMV antigens.

Trimming removed 6 bases at V and 3 bases at J, with 18 bases between. Germline CDR1 MNHEY, CDR2 SVGAGI. The CDR3 is 15 residues long. This TCR was recovered from a man aged 25-45 years in good health and CMV-seronegative. Specimen: PBMCs. The rearrangement uses TRBV6-5 and TRBJ2-7, with D possibly being TRBD1 (6 bases). The CDR3 coding sequence is TGTGCCAGCAGCCTAATGACAGGAACTGTCTACGAGCAGTACTTC. This encodes CASSLMTGTVYEQYF.